Detailed here is one T cell receptor beta chain. The data derive from a study of blood T cell repertoires in COVID-19. Study summary: There were acute and convalescent COVID-19 samples, and they came from the United States, Italy and Spain. PBMCs, B-cell-depleted T cells, or T cells were the source of the cDNA or gDNA that made up the material.

Original processing methods: Estimates of nucleated cell counts were drawn from the amplification of reference gene primers. Method: immunoSEQ multiplex PCR; TCRdb's copy keeps in-frame clones and lacks some. V and J calls and clone size are copied from that table; D and trimming were computed from the DNA. The sample yields approximately 470,000 clones, approximately 83% seen once. The V gene lost 4 bases and the J gene lost 5 bases, with 8 bases spanning the gap. Germline CDR1 and CDR2: WSHSY and SAAADI. The CDR3 extends over 12 amino acids. The sample consisted of peripheral blood. The origin of this receptor is a human donor in a cohort sampled during active COVID-19. The chain combines TRBV10-2 with TRBJ1-2; D is unresolved. Here the CDR3 DNA reads TGCGCCAGCAGTGGAGCTGAGTATGGCTACACCTTC. Protein sequence: CASSGAEYGYTF.